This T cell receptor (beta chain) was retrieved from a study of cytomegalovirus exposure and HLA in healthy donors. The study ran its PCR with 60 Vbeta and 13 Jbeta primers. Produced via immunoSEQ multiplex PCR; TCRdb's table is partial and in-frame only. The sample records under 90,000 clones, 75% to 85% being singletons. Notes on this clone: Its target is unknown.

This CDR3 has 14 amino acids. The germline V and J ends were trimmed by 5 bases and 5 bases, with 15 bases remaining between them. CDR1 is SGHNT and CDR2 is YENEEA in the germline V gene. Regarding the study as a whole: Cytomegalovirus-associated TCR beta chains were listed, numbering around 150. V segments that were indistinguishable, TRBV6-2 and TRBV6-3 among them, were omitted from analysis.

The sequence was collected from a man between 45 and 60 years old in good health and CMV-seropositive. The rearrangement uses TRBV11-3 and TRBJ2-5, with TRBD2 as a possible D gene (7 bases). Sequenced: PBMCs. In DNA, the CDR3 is TGTGCCAGCAGCGGTGGGGGGGCGGGTGAGACCCAGTACTTC. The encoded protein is CASSGGGAGETQYF.